Reported below is one T cell receptor beta chain. Profiled with immunoSEQ multiplex PCR; TCRdb holds only in-frame clones, not every one. The sample consists of around 190,000 clones, 85% to 90% of them appearing once. The CDR3 spans 17 residues. These data originate in a study of blood T cell repertoires in COVID-19. This rearrangement joins TRBV21-1 to TRBJ2-5; the DNA was not compared with TRBD1, the D call given in the table. TRBV21-1 is a pseudogene segment. Sequenced input: peripheral blood. The receptor was isolated from a man between 65 and 79 years old with active or convalescent COVID-19. The CDR3: CASSKEGQGSPQETQYF. Here the CDR3 DNA reads TGTGCCAGCAGCAAAGAAGGTCAGGGCTCCCCCCAAGAGACCCAGTACTTC.